This T cell receptor (beta chain) comes out of a study of cytomegalovirus exposure and HLA in healthy donors. Study information: As released early, the data held about 85 million unique TCRs from HLA-typed donors.

With 60 Vbeta and 13 Jbeta primers, the PCR was carried out. Some clones are missing from TCRdb's copy, which holds only in-frame ones; the method was immunoSEQ multiplex PCR. The sample has about 140,000 clones; roughly four fifths are singletons. Study-level findings and limits: Testing in vitro showed a few CMV-associated chains specific for CMV antigens.

A remark on this clone: As yet, its antigen is unknown.

Trimming left V 2 bases short and J 4 bases short, with 11 bases between. CDR1 and CDR2 (germline): GTSNPN, SVGIG (reference sequence). The CDR3 contains 13 residues. The TCR comes from a woman in her 50s in good health and CMV-seropositive. Sequencing input: PBMCs. The genes are TRBV30 and TRBJ1-1; D remains ambiguous. The CDR3 region is CAWSHALSTEAFF. The CDR3 bases are TGTGCCTGGAGTCACGCCTTGAGCACTGAAGCTTTCTTT.